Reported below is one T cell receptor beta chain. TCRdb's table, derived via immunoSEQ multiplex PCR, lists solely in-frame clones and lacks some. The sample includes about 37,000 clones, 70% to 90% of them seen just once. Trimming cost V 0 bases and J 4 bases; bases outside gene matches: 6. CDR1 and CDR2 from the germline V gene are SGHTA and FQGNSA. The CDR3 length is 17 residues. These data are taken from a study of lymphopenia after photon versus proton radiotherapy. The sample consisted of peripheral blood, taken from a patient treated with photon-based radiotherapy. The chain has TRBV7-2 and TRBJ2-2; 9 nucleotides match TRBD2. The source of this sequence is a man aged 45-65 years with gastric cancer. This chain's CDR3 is CASSLAGSGSGTGELFF. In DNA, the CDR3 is TGTGCCAGCAGCTTAGCGGGTAGCGGGAGCGGCACCGGGGAGCTGTTTTTT.